This is a list of T cell receptor beta chains from one sample in a study of shared clonotypes between healthy human individuals. The protocol was immunoSEQ multiplex PCR, while the TCRdb copy is restricted to in-frame clones and leaves out a portion. The profile shows over a million clones, 75% to 85% of them singletons. Sample: memory CD4+ T cells from PBMCs. The receptors here all came from a man aged 18 to 35 in good health. Some clones in this sample may be carry-over from other donors' samples. Each CDR3 is given with its conserved first and last residue. Each record gives: CDR3 DNA, CDR3 protein, D gene, clone size, J gene, V gene, CDR3 length. The D gene is left open where the match is weak. Not all rows give a size; the values are once, few, many and, for expanded clones, a class.

TGTGCCAGTAGTCCTTTTAGCGGGAGGGAGACCCAGTACTTC	CASSPFSGRETQYF	TRBD2	once	TRBJ2-5	TRBV19	14
TGCAGCGTTGAGCTAGCGGGTACAGAGACCCAGTACTTC	CSVELAGTETQYF	TRBD2	few	TRBJ2-5	TRBV29-1	13
TGCAGCGTTGGAGGCCCGGCCACCGGGGAGCTGTTTTTT	CSVGGPATGELFF	.	.	TRBJ2-2	TRBV29-1	13
TGTGCCAGCAGCGGACGGGCGCCTAACTATGGCTACACCTTC	CASSGRAPNYGYTF	.	.	TRBJ1-2	TRBV9	14
TGTGCCAGCAGCCCACTTGGGTTGGGACAGGGGACCTACGAGCAGTACTTC	CASSPLGLGQGTYEQYF	TRBD1	.	TRBJ2-7	TRBV7-9	17
TGTGCCAGTCGACAGAGGACTGATCACACTGAAGCTTTCTTT	CASRQRTDHTEAFF	.	.	TRBJ1-1	TRBV19	14
TGTGCCTGGAGTGTACATCTTGTGGCAGGGGCTAACTATGGCTACACCTTC	CAWSVHLVAGANYGYTF	.	once	TRBJ1-2	TRBV30	17
TGTGCCAGCCGAGCGGGACAGGGGGCCTATGGCTACACCTTC	CASRAGQGAYGYTF	TRBD1	few	TRBJ1-2	TRBV6-6	14
TGTGCCAGTAGTACGGGACTTAACACTGAAGCTTTCTTT	CASSTGLNTEAFF	.	few	TRBJ1-1	TRBV19	13
TGTGCCACAGGGACAGCGAACACCGGGGAGCTGTTTTTT	CATGTANTGELFF	TRBD1	.	TRBJ2-2	TRBV11-2	13
TGTGCCAGCAGTCCTCCAGGCTTTAACTATGGCTACACCTTC	CASSPPGFNYGYTF	.	few	TRBJ1-2	TRBV28	14
TGTGCCAGCTCACCACCGTTCGGGGGCGACACTGAAGCTTTCTTT	CASSPPFGGDTEAFF	.	.	TRBJ1-1	TRBV18	15
TGTGCCAGCAGTTCTAGAAAAAGATGGGAGGGTTCTGGCACAGATACGCAGTATTTT	CASSSRKRWEGSGTDTQYF	TRBD2	many	TRBJ2-3	TRBV28	19
TGCGCCAGCCGCTTTATGACAGGGGAAACTGAAGCTTTCTTT	CASRFMTGETEAFF	TRBD1	.	TRBJ1-1	TRBV5-1	14
TGTGCCAGCAGTTTATCGGGGGGGGTGAACACTGAAGCTTTCTTT	CASSLSGGVNTEAFF	.	.	TRBJ1-1	TRBV28	15